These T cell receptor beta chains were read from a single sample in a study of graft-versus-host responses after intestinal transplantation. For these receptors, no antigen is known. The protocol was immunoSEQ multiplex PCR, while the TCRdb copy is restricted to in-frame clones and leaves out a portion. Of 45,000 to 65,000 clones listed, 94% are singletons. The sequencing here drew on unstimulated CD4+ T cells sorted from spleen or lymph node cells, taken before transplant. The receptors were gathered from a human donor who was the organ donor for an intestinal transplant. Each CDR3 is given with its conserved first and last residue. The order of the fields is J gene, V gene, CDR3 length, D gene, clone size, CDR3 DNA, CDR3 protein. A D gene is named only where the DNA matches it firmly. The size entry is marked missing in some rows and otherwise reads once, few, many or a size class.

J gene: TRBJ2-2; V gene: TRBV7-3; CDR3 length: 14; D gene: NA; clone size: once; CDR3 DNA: TGTGCCAGCAGCTTAACAGGAGGAAGCGGGGAGCTGTTTTTT; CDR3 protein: CASSLTGGSGELFF
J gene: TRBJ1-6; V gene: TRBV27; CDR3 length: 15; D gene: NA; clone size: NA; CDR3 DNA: TGTGCCAGCAGTCCAGGGAGCTCCTATAATTCACCCCTCCACTTT; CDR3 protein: CASSPGSSYNSPLHF
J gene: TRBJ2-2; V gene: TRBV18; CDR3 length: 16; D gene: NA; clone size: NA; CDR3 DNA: TGTGCCAGCTCACCTACGTTGACGGGCGACACCGGGGAGCTGTTTTTT; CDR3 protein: CASSPTLTGDTGELFF
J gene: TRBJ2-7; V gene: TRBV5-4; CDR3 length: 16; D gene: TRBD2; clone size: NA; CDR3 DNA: TGTGCCAGCAGCTTGACTGTTAGCGGGGGGGTCTACGAGCAGTACTTC; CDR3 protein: CASSLTVSGGVYEQYF
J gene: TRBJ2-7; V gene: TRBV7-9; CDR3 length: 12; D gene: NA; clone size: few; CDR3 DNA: TGTGCCAGCAGCCCGGGGACACTCGAGCAGTACTTC; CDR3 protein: CASSPGTLEQYF
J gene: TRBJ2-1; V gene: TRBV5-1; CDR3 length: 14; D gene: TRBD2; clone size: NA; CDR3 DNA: TGCGCCAGCAGCTTGACGGGGGGAGCGAATGAGCAGTTCTTC; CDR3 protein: CASSLTGGANEQFF
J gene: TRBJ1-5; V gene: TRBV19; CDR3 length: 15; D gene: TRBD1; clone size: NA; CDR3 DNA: TGTGCCAGTAGTAAAAAAGGGGGCTGGGGTCAGCCCCAGCATTTT; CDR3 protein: CASSKKGGWGQPQHF
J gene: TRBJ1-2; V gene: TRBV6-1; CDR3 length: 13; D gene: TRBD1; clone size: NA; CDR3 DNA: TGTGCCAGCAGTCGACAGGGATCCTATGGCTACACCTTC; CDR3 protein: CASSRQGSYGYTF
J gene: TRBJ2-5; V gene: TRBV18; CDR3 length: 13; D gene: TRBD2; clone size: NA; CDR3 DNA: TGTGCCAGCTCACCGGGAGGGCTGGAGACCCAGTACTTC; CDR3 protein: CASSPGGLETQYF
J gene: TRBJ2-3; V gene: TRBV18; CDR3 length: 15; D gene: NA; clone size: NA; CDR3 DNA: TGTGCCAGCTCACCTAAGCAGGTCCCCCCAGATACGCAGTATTTT; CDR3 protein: CASSPKQVPPDTQYF
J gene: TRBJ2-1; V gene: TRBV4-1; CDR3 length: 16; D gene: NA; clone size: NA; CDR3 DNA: TGCGCCAGCAGCCAATCAACCCCAACACAGGGTGGGAGGCAGTTCTTC; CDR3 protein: CASSQSTPTQGGRQFF
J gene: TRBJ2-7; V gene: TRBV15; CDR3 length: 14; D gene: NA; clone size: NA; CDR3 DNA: TGTGCCACCAGCAGAGACCCCGGCGGCTACGAGCAGTACTTC; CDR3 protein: CATSRDPGGYEQYF
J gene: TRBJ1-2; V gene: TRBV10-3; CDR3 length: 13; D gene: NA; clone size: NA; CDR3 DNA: TGTGCCATCAGTGGGGACCCTAACTATGGCTACACCTTC; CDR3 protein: CAISGDPNYGYTF
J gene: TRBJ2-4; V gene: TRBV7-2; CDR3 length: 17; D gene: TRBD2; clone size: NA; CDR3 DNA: TGTGCCAGCAGCCCAAAAAGCGGGGGGGTCGCCAAAAACATTCAGTACTTC; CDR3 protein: CASSPKSGGVAKNIQYF
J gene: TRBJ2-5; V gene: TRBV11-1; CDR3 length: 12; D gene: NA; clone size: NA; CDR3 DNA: TGTGCCAGCAGCTCGAGTCGGGGGACCCAGTACTTC; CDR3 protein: CASSSSRGTQYF
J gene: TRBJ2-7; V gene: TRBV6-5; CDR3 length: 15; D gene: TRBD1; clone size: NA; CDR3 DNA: TGTGCCAGCAGTTCCCCCGGGACAGGGTCCTACGAGCAGTACTTC; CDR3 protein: CASSSPGTGSYEQYF
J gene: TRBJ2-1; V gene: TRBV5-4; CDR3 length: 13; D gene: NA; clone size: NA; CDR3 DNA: TGTGCCAGCAGCCCTCGCTGGGGCAATGAGCAGTTCTTC; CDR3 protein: CASSPRWGNEQFF
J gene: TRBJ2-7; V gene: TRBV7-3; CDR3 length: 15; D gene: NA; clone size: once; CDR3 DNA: TGTGCCAGCAGCTTACCCGGGACTGTTTCCTACGAGCAGTACTTC; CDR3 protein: CASSLPGTVSYEQYF
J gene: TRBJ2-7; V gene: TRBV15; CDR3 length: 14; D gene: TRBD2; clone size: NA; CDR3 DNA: TGTGCCACCAGCAGAGATACGGGGGGCTACGAGCAGTACTTC; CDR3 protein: CATSRDTGGYEQYF
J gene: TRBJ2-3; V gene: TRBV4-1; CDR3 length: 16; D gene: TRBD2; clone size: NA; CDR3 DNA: TGCGCCAGCAGCCAAGGGCCAGCGGGGGTGGTAAATACGCAGTATTTT; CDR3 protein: CASSQGPAGVVNTQYF
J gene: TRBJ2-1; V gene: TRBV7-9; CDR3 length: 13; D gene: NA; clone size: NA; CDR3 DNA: TGTGCCAGCAGCTTAGTGCTACTTGGGGAGCAGTTCTTC; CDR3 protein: CASSLVLLGEQFF
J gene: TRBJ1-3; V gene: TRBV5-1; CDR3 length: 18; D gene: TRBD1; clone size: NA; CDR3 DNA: TGCGCCAGCAGCCCCACAGCGGGACAGGTACGCTCTGGAAACACCATATATTTT; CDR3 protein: CASSPTAGQVRSGNTIYF
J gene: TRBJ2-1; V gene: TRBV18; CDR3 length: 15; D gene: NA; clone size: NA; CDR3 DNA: TGTGCCAGCTCACCCTTGCAGGTCTCCTACAATGAGCAGTTCTTC; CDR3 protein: CASSPLQVSYNEQFF